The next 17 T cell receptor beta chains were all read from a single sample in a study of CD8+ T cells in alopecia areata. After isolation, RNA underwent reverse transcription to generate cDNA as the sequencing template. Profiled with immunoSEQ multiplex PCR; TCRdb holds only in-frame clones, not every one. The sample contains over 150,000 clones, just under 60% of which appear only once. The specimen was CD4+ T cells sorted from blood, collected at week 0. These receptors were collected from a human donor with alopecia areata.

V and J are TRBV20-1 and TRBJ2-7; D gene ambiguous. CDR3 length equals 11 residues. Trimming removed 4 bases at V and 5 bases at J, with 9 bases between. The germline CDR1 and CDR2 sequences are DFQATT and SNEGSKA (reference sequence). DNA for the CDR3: TGCAGTGCTAATTCGGTGGACGAGCAGTACTTC. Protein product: CSANSVDEQYF.

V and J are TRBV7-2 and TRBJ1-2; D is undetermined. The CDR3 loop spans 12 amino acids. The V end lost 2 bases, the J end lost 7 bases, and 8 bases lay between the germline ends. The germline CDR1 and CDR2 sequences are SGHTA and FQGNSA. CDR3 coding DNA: TGTGCCAGCAGCTTATCCGTCGGTGGCTACACCTTC. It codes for CASSLSVGGYTF.

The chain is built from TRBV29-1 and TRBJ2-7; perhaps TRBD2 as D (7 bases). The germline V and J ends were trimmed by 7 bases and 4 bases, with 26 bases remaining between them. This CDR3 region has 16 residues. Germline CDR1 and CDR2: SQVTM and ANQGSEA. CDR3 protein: CSAPWKRGGLMYEQYF. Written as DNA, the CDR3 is TGCAGCGCGCCTTGGAAAAGGGGGGGTCTCATGTACGAGCAGTACTTC.

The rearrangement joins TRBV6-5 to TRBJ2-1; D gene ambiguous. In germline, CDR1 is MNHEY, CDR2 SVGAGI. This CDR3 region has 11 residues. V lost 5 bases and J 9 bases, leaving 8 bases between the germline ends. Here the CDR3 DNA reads TGTGCCAGCAGTAAGTTGAGTGAGCAGTTCTTC. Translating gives CASSKLSEQFF.

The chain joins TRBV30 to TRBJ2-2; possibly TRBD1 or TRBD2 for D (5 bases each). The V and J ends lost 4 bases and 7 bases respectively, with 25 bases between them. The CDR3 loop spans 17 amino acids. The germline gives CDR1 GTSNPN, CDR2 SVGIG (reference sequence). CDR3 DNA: TGTGCCTGGACCCCTCCTCGGTGGGGACCCCGGGGCGGGGAGCTGTTTTTT. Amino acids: CAWTPPRWGPRGGELFF.

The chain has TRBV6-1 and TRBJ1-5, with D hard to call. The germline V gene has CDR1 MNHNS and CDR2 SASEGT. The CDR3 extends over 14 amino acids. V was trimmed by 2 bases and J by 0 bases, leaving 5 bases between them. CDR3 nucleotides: TGTGCCAGCAGTGAATTGGATAGCAATCAGCCCCAGCATTTT. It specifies CASSELDSNQPQHF.

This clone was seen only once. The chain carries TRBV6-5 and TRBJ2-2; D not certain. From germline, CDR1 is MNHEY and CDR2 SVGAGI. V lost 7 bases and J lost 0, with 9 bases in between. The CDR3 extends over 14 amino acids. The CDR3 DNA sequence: TGTGCCAGCATCAGACAACCGAACACCGGGGAGCTGTTTTTT. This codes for CASIRQPNTGELFF.

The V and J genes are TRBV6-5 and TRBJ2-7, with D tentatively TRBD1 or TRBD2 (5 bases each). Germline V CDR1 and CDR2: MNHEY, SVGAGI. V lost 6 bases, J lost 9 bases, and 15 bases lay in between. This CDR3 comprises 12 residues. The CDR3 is CASSPGAVVQYF. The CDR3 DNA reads TGTGCCAGCAGCCCCGGGGCAGTTGTGCAGTACTTC.

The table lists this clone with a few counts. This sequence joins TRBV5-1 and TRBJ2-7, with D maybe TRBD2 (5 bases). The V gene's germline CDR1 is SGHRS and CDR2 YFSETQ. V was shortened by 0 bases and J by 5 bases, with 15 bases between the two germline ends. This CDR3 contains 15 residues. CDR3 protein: CASSLVSGKGHEQYF. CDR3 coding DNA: TGCGCCAGCAGCTTGGTATCGGGGAAGGGCCACGAGCAGTACTTC.

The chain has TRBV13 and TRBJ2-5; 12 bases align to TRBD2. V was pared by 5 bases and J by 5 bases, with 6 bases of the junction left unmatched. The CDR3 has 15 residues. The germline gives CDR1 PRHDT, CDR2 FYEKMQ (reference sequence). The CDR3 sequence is CASSRTSGVWETQYF. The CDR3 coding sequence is TGTGCCAGCAGCAGGACTAGCGGGGTCTGGGAGACCCAGTACTTC.

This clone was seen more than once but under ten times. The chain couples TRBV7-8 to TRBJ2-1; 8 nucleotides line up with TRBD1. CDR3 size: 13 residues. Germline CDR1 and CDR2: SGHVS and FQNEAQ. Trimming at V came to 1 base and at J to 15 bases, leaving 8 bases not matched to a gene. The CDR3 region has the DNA TGTGCCAGCAGCTTAGAGGGAAGGACAGGGCCGTTCTTC. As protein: CASSLEGRTGPFF. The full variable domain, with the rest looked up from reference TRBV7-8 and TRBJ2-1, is GAGVSQSPRYKVAKRGQDVALRCDPISGHVSLFWYQQALGQGPEFLTYFQNEAQLDKSGLPSDRFFAERPEGSVSTLKIQRTQQEDSAVYLCASSLEGRTGPFFGPGTRLTVL.

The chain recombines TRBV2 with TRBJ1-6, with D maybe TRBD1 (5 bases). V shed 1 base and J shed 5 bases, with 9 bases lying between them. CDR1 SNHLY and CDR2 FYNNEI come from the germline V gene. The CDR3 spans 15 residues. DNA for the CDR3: TGTGCCAGCAGTGAAGAAGGCAGGGATAATTCACCCCTCCACTTT. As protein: CASSEEGRDNSPLHF.

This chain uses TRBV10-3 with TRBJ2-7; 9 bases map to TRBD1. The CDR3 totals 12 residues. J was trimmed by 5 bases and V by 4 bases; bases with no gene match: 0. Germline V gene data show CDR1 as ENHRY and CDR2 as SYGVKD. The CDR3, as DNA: TGTGCCATCAGTGGACAGGGGGACGAGCAGTACTTC. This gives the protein CAISGQGDEQYF.

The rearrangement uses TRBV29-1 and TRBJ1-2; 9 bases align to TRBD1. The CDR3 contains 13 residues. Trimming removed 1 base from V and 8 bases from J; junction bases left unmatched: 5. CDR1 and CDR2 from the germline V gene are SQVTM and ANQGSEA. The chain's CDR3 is CSVEVTGGTGYTF. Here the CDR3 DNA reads TGCAGCGTTGAAGTGACAGGGGGGACCGGCTACACCTTC.

CDR3 region: CASSQEGRPYGYTF. The CDR3 DNA reads as TGCGCCAGCAGCCAAGAGGGGCGACCCTATGGCTACACCTTC. This sequence joins TRBV4-1 and TRBJ1-2; D is possibly TRBD1 (5 bases). Per germline, CDR1 MGHRA and CDR2 YSYEKL. V was cut by 0 bases and J by 4 bases, with 9 bases left in between. The CDR3 consists of 14 residues.

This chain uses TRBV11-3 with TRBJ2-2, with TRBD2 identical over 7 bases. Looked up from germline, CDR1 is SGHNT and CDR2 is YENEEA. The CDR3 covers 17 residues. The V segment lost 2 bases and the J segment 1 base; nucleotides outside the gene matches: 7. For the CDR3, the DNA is TGTGCCAGCAGCTTACGACCGGGCGGGAGGAACACCGGGGAGCTGTTTTTT. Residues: CASSLRPGGRNTGELFF. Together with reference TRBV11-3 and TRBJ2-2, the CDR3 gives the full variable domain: EAGVVQSPRYKIIEKKQPVAFWCNPISGHNTLYWYLQNLGQGPELLIRYENEEAVDDSQLPKDRFSAERLKGVDSTLKIQPAELGDSAVYLCASSLRPGGRNTGELFFGEGSRLTVL.

The CDR3 bases are TGTGCCAGCAGTCCTACGGCAGGTGGTAATTCACCCCTCCACTTT. It yields the protein CASSPTAGGNSPLHF. The V call is TRBV2, the J call TRBJ1-6, with D hard to call. CDR1 is SNHLY, CDR2 FYNNEI, per germline. With 5 bases removed from V and 6 bases from J, the gap between germline ends came to 14 bases. The CDR3 extends over 15 amino acids.